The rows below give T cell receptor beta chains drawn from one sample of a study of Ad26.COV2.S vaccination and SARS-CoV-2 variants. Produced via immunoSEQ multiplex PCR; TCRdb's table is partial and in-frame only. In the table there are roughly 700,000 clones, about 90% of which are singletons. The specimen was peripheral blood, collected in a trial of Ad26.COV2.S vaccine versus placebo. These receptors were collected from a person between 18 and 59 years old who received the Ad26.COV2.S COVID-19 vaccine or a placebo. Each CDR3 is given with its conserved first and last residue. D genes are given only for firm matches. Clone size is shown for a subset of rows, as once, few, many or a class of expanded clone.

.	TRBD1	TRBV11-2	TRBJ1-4	CASSLQGAGEKLFF	TGTGCCAGCAGCCTACAGGGGGCTGGGGAAAAACTGTTTTTT
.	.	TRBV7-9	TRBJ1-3	CASGLADTIYF	TGTGCCAGCGGGCTGGCGGACACCATATATTTT
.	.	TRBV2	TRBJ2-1	CASSQSGTRFYNEQFF	TGTGCCAGCAGTCAATCCGGGACTCGATTCTACAATGAGCAGTTCTTC
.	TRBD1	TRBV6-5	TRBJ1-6	CASSTGVNSPLHF	TGTGCCAGCAGTACAGGGGTGAATTCACCCCTCCACTTT
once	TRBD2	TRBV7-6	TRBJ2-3	CASSHASGGSDTQYF	TGTGCCAGCAGCCACGCTAGCGGGGGGTCCGATACGCAGTATTTT
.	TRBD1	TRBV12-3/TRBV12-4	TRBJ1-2	CATTGDSYGYTF	TGTGCCACCACCGGGGACAGCTATGGCTACACCTTC
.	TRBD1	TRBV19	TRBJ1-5	CASSIDRGGQGARPQHF	TGTGCCAGTAGTATAGATCGTGGTGGACAGGGGGCTCGGCCCCAGCATTTT
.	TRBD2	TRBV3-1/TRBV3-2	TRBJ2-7	CASSQDASGSYEQYF	TGTGCCAGCAGCCAAGATGCTAGCGGGAGTTACGAGCAGTACTTC
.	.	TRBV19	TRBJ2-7	CASSAGLAAHEQYF	TGTGCCAGTAGCGCAGGGTTAGCGGCCCACGAGCAGTACTTC
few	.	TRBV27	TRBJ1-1	CASSLPTAKEAFF	TGTGCCAGCAGTTTACCGACAGCAAAGGAAGCTTTCTTT
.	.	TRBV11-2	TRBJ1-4	CASSPRGVGEKLFF	TGTGCCAGCAGCCCTCGCGGGGTTGGGGAAAAACTGTTTTTT
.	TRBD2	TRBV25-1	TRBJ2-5	CASNTQGGETQYF	TGTGCCAGCAACACTCAGGGAGGGGAGACCCAGTACTTC
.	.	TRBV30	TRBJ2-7	CAWVRGLPYEQYF	TGTGCCTGGGTCCGGGGATTACCCTACGAGCAGTACTTC
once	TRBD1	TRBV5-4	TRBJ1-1	CASSSDRGRSGEAFF	TGTGCCAGCAGCTCGGACAGGGGGCGGTCCGGAGAAGCTTTCTTT
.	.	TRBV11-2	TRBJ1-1	CASSTSRGGGEAFF	TGTGCCAGCAGCACTAGTAGGGGCGGCGGTGAAGCTTTCTTT
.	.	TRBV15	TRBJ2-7	CATSTRDGSAYEQYF	TGTGCCACCAGCACCCGAGACGGGTCAGCCTACGAGCAGTACTTC
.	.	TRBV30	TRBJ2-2	CAFPRQANTGELFF	TGTGCCTTCCCGAGACAGGCGAACACCGGGGAGCTGTTTTTT
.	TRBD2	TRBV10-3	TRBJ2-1	CATRGVAGGGEQFF	TGTGCCACCCGGGGGGTAGCGGGAGGCGGGGAGCAGTTCTTC
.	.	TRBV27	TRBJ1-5	CASSTDDINQPQHF	TGTGCCAGCAGTACTGACGACATCAATCAGCCCCAGCATTTT
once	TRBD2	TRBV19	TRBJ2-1	CASSATSGGFNEQFF	TGTGCCAGTAGTGCTACTAGCGGGGGGTTCAATGAGCAGTTCTTC
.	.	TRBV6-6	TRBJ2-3	CASRLLTDTQYF	TGTGCCAGCAGGCTACTGACGGATACGCAGTATTTT
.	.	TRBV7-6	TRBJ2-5	CASSQWVANRRFQETQYF	TGTGCCAGCAGCCAATGGGTAGCAAACCGGCGGTTTCAAGAGACCCAGTACTTC
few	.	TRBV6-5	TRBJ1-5	CASGATGNSNQPQHF	TGTGCCAGCGGAGCGACCGGGAATAGCAATCAGCCCCAGCATTTT
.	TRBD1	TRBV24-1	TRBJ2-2	CATSDPRTGGDTGELFF	TGTGCCACCAGTGACCCCCGGACAGGGGGCGACACCGGGGAGCTGTTTTTT